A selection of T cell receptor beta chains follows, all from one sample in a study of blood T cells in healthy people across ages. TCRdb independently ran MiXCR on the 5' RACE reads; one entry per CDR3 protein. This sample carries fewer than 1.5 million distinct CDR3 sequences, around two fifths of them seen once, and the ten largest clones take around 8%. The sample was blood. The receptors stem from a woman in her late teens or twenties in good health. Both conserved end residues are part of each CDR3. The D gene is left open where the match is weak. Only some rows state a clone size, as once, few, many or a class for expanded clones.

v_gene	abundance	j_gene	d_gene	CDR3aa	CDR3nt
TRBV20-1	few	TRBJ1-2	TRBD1	CSAVRDRGGYTF	TGCAGTGCTGTCCGGGACAGGGGTGGCTACACCTTC
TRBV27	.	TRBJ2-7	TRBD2	CASSLQPSGTYEQYF	TGTGCCAGCAGTTTACAACCGAGCGGGACCTACGAGCAGTACTTC
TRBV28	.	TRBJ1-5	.	CASSSPLVGNQPQHF	TGTGCCAGCAGTTCCCCACTTGTTGGGAATCAGCCCCAGCATTTT
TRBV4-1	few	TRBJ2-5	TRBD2	CASSQVTLRGSQETQYF	TGCGCCAGCAGCCAAGTAACATTGCGGGGGTCACAAGAGACCCAGTACTTC
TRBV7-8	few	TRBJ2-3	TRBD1	CASSLSTGLNTQYF	TGTGCCAGCAGCTTATCGACAGGGTTAAATACGCAGTATTTT
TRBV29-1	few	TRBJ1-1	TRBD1	CSVEKTQDREAFF	TGCAGCGTTGAAAAAACCCAGGACAGGGAGGCTTTCTTT
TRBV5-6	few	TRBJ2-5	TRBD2	CASSAGLAGGTQYF	TGTGCCAGCAGCGCAGGACTAGCTGGGGGGACCCAGTACTTC
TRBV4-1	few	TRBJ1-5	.	CASSQGSGRGNQPQHF	TGCGCCAGCAGCCAAGGGTCGGGCCGAGGGAATCAGCCCCAGCATTTT
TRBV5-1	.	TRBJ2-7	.	CASSWDAGTPSEQYF	TGTGCCAGCAGCTGGGATGCAGGGACGCCCTCCGAGCAGTACTTC
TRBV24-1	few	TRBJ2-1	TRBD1	CATSRTGGPSNEQFF	TGTGCCACCAGTCGGACAGGGGGACCCTCCAATGAGCAGTTCTTC
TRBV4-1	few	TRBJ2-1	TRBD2	CASSPRTSGRAGLDEQFF	TGCGCCAGCAGCCCTCGGACTAGCGGGAGGGCCGGTCTGGATGAGCAGTTCTTC
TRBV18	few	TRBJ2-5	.	CASSPGGRQETQYF	TGTGCCAGCTCACCAGGGGGAAGACAAGAGACCCAGTACTTC
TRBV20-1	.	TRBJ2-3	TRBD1	CSARGFRTGGQRGIFTDTQYF	TGCAGTGCTAGGGGGTTTCGGACAGGGGGGCAGCGGGGGATATTCACAGATACGCAGTATTTT
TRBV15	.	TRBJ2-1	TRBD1	CATSRSGQGYNEQFF	TGTGCCACCAGCAGGTCGGGACAGGGTTACAATGAGCAGTTCTTC
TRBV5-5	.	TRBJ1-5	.	CASSPDGTNQPQHF	TGTGCCAGCAGCCCCGACGGGACCAATCAGCCCCAGCATTTT
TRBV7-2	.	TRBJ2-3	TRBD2	CASSLRGTSGNTDTQYF	TGTGCCAGCAGCTTACGAGGGACTAGCGGGAACACAGATACGCAGTATTTT
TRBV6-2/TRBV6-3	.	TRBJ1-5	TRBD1	CASTPRDSSGQPQHF	TGTGCCAGCACCCCTCGGGACAGTTCAGGGCAGCCCCAGCATTTT
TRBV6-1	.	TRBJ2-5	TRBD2	CASSEWRLAGAFQETQYF	TGTGCCAGCAGTGAATGGAGGCTAGCGGGGGCCTTCCAAGAGACCCAGTACTTC
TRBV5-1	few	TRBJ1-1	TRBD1	CASSFRDRGREWLAHEAFF	TGCGCCAGCAGCTTCCGGGACAGGGGGCGCGAATGGTTGGCGCACGAAGCTTTCTTT
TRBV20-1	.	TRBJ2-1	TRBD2	CSARDPGLASWEQFF	TGCAGTGCTAGAGACCCAGGACTAGCATCTTGGGAGCAGTTCTTC
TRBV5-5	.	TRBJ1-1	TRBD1	CASSPQGARAAEAFF	TGTGCCAGCAGCCCTCAGGGGGCGCGGGCGGCTGAAGCTTTCTTT
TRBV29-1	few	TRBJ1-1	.	CSVSLPGDPLREAFF	TGCAGCGTTAGCCTACCGGGAGACCCACTCCGAGAAGCTTTCTTT
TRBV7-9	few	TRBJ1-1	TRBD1	CASSLRDSTEAFF	TGTGCCAGCAGCCTACGGGACAGCACTGAAGCTTTCTTT
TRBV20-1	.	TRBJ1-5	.	CSTREAINQPQHF	TGCAGTACGAGAGAGGCGATCAATCAGCCCCAGCATTTT
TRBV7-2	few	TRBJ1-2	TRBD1	CASSSGTGGFYGYTF	TGTGCCAGCAGCTCCGGGACAGGGGGCTTCTATGGCTACACCTTC
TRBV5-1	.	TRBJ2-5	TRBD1	CASSRAGQGEETQYF	TGCGCCAGCAGCCGAGCGGGACAGGGGGAAGAGACCCAGTACTTC
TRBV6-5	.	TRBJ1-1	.	CASTPLREAEAFF	TGTGCCAGCACTCCATTAAGGGAGGCTGAAGCTTTCTTT
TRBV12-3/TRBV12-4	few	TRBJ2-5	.	CASSALRETQYF	TGTGCCAGCAGTGCCCTCCGCGAGACCCAGTACTTC
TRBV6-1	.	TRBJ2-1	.	CASSEDRTLNNEQFF	TGTGCCAGCAGTGAAGATAGGACACTTAACAATGAGCAGTTCTTC
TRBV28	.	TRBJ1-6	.	CACNFGAFNSPLHF	TGTGCCTGCAATTTTGGCGCCTTTAATTCACCCCTCCACTTT
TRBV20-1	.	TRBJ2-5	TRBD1	CSAYDPGGSYQETQYF	TGCAGTGCTTACGACCCAGGGGGCTCGTACCAAGAGACCCAGTACTTC